These T cell receptor beta chains were read from a single sample in a study of CD8+CD57+ T cells in acquired aplastic anemia. One entry per CDR3 protein results from TCRdb running MiXCR on the reads. Of over 150,000 distinct CDR3 sequences listed, around 59% are singletons. The sequencing sample was made of sorted CD4+, CD8+, or CD8+CD57+ T cells (not recorded which) from PBMCs. These receptors all stem from a human donor in good health, serving as a control. The conserved cysteine and the conserved F or W are not part of the CDR3 here. The size field is filled for only some rows; it gives once, few, many or a size class.

j_call v_call clone_size cdr3_aa
TRBJ1-2 TRBV9 once ASSVADGAVYGYT
TRBJ1-1 TRBV19 many ASSIVFGIQGLNTEAF
TRBJ2-3 TRBV20-1 . SARDSYSRGEPLDTQY
TRBJ2-7 TRBV7-3 . ASSERVGRQGVWYEQY
TRBJ1-1 TRBV12-3/TRBV12-4 many ASSPRRNTEAF
TRBJ2-7 TRBV19 . ASSSPAGGTYEQY
TRBJ2-5 TRBV24-1 . PEGQETQY
TRBJ2-7 TRBV10-3 . ASSFGRGDEQY
TRBJ2-5 TRBV24-1 . ATSRSGEYQETQY
TRBJ2-5 TRBV3-1 many ASSQDSRVSGETQY
TRBJ1-1 TRBV5-1 many ASSFTGQSTTNTEAF
TRBJ1-1 TRBV2 . ASSHGQEAF
TRBJ2-1 TRBV19 . ASSHGPNNEQF
TRBJ2-1 TRBV2 . ASSGRTLRYNEQF
TRBJ2-7 TRBV15 . ATSRGRGDTYEQY
TRBJ2-3 TRBV19 once ASSIGTIVDTQY
TRBJ2-3 TRBV7-2 . ASSLSLGQQY
TRBJ2-3 TRBV5-1 few ASSPGQNTDTRY
TRBJ2-1 TRBV7-9 few ASSLRDTNEQF
TRBJ1-4 TRBV28 . ASSSPGANEKLF
TRBJ2-2 TRBV15 . ATSPSVVGTGELF
TRBJ1-2 TRBV20-1 . SARSDRDYGYT
TRBJ1-6 TRBV20-1 few SARNAGGEGTPLH
TRBJ2-3 TRBV20-1 . SANSGAGTDTQY
TRBJ2-7 TRBV5-1 . ASGGTGTYEQY
TRBJ2-7 TRBV5-4 . ASSVYRGDYEQY
TRBJ2-7 TRBV6-5 many ASSHDRGQDYEQY
TRBJ2-5 TRBV20-1 . SARSVSGAAGPEY
TRBJ1-4 TRBV10-2 many ASSDQTGGNEKLF
TRBJ1-2 TRBV15 . ATSSAGFSYGYT
TRBJ1-5 TRBV20-1 . SAVSHQGIKNQPQH
TRBJ1-1 TRBV5-1 many ASKPRQGATEAF
TRBJ1-6 TRBV15 . ATSRGGFEGSPLH
TRBJ1-5 TRBV6-1 . ASKHQDYSNQPQH
TRBJ2-5 TRBV2 many ASRGISGGGGETQY
TRBJ2-7 TRBV7-9 . ASREAGDEQY
TRBJ1-2 TRBV19 . ASSMDAIAPFGYT
TRBJ2-1 TRBV7-2 . ASSLEAGEADTQF
TRBJ1-1 TRBV29-1 . SVKGQGAHENTEAF
TRBJ1-6 TRBV20-1 . SARDRGRGRTLH
TRBJ1-1 TRBV7-3 . ASSSPSESF
TRBJ2-7 TRBV20-1 . SARDVGGTNSYEQY
TRBJ1-1 TRBV20-1 . SATVLGTGVNTEAF
TRBJ2-5 TRBV7-9 . ASSPTSGGANGEF
TRBJ2-5 TRBV29-1 . SVKSGVGETQY
TRBJ2-7 TRBV2 . ASSEGGASSYEQY
TRBJ2-5 TRBV20-1 . SNNRAV
TRBJ1-2 TRBV7-2 many ASSSLTLPNYGYT
TRBJ1-2 TRBV2 . ASSARQFNYGYT
TRBJ1-2 TRBV29-1 . SVVGGGSNYGYT
TRBJ2-5 TRBV29-1 . SVRQGFGETQY
TRBJ1-2 TRBV15 . ATSRDSGVSAYT